These T cell receptor beta chains were read from a single sample in a study of CD8 T cells in Susac syndrome. A single record per CDR3 protein comes from TCRdb applying MiXCR to the immunoSEQ multiplex PCR reads. The sample contains some 120,000 distinct CDR3 sequences, around 94% of which appear only once. The sequencing sample was made of CD8+ T cells from PBMCs. The receptors shown here come from a human donor with Susac syndrome. Both conserved end residues are part of each CDR3. The D gene is left open where the match is weak. Clone size is given for some rows only: seen once, a few or many times, or a class if the clone is expanded.

v_gene	abundance	j_gene	d_gene	CDR3aa	CDR3nt
TRBV9	.	TRBJ2-5	.	CASSVYGGASETQYF	TGTGCCAGCAGCGTATATGGGGGGGCTTCGGAGACCCAGTACTTC
TRBV4-1	.	TRBJ1-1	.	CASSQAGVENTEAFF	TGCGCCAGCAGCCAGGCGGGCGTCGAGAACACTGAAGCTTTCTTT
TRBV25-1	.	TRBJ2-1	.	CASSESTSAEQFF	TGTGCCAGCAGTGAATCAACGTCGGCTGAGCAGTTCTTC
TRBV27	.	TRBJ2-7	.	CASSSAGTNYEQYF	TGTGCCAGCAGTTCAGCCGGGACAAACTACGAGCAGTACTTC
TRBV6-1	.	TRBJ2-5	TRBD2	CASSGLAGGQETQYF	TGTGCCAGCAGTGGCCTAGCGGGGGGGCAAGAGACCCAGTACTTC
TRBV2	.	TRBJ2-5	.	CASRTENQETQYF	TGTGCCAGCAGGACCGAGAACCAAGAGACCCAGTACTTC
TRBV20-1	.	TRBJ1-2	.	CSARGDYQSGDYGYTF	TGCAGTGCTAGGGGCGACTACCAATCCGGGGACTATGGCTACACCTTC
TRBV11-3	medium-sized	TRBJ2-3	TRBD2	CASSLNLAGTQYF	TGTGCCAGCAGCTTAAACCTAGCGGGGACGCAGTATTTT
TRBV4-1	.	TRBJ1-6	TRBD1	CASCPTGTGGSPLHF	TGCGCCAGCTGTCCCACCGGGACAGGGGGGTCACCCCTCCACTTT
TRBV9	.	TRBJ2-5	.	CASGASASETQYF	TGTGCCAGCGGGGCTAGCGCCTCAGAGACCCAGTACTTC
TRBV25-1	.	TRBJ2-7	TRBD1	CASRTDRVGEQYF	TGTGCCAGCAGAACCGACAGGGTCGGCGAGCAGTACTTC
TRBV27	.	TRBJ2-7	TRBD2	CASSPGGGGFYEQYF	TGTGCCAGCAGTCCGGGGGGGGGAGGATTCTACGAGCAGTACTTC
TRBV7-8	once	TRBJ2-1	.	CASSLAGEMSSYNEQFF	TGTGCCAGCAGCTTAGCGGGGGAAATGAGCTCCTACAATGAGCAGTTCTTC
TRBV9	.	TRBJ2-6	.	CASSGGANVLTF	TGTGCCAGCAGCGGTGGGGCCAACGTCCTGACTTTC
TRBV13	.	TRBJ2-7	TRBD1	CASMIRGQGAYEQYF	TGTGCCAGCATGATTAGGGGACAGGGAGCCTACGAGCAGTACTTC
TRBV5-1	.	TRBJ2-4	.	CASSLGYIAKNIQYF	TGCGCCAGCAGCCTAGGATATATAGCCAAAAACATTCAGTACTTC
TRBV12-3/TRBV12-4	.	TRBJ1-5	.	CASSDGQTSNQPQHF	TGTGCCAGCAGCGACGGACAGACGAGCAATCAGCCCCAGCATTTT
TRBV4-3	.	TRBJ2-3	TRBD2	CASSQDGAGVEDTQYF	TGCGCCAGCAGCCAAGATGGGGCGGGAGTGGAAGATACGCAGTATTTT
TRBV28	.	TRBJ1-2	.	CASSFYPGASGYTF	TGTGCCAGCAGTTTTTACCCCGGGGCCTCGGGCTACACCTTC
TRBV7-2	.	TRBJ2-5	TRBD2	CASSLDGLAAKKTQYF	TGTGCCAGCAGCTTAGACGGTCTAGCGGCTAAGAAGACCCAGTACTTC